This TCR beta chain is drawn from a study of cytomegalovirus exposure and HLA in healthy donors. General study points: Later analysis revealed greater clonal expansion in HLA-associated TCR beta chains than in equally common others. The authors later linked a missense DCLRE1C variant to TCR beta V- and J-gene trimming. It was reported in a later analysis that an Asian-associated ancestry cluster showed fewer N-insertions than the approximately 690-donor mean. It was assumed in the presence/absence analyses that sequencing depth was roughly uniform across donors.

Germline CDR1 reads LGHNA; CDR2 reads YSLEER. This CDR3 is built from 14 residues. The V gene lost 4 bases and the J gene lost 9 bases, with 13 bases spanning the gap. On this clone itself: Its antigen is unknown.

60 Vbeta and 13 Jbeta primers were used in PCR. Assay used: immunoSEQ multiplex PCR; TCRdb lists only in-frame clones, some missing. The sample consists of 140,000 to 150,000 clones, about four fifths of them appearing once. This TCR derives from a man aged 35-49 years in good health and CMV-seronegative. V usage is TRBV4-3 and J usage is TRBJ1-6; possible D gene TRBD1, 6 bases. The specimen was PBMCs. As DNA, the CDR3 is TGCGCCAGCAGCCCGACAGGTACCATTTCACCCCTCCACTTT. Translated: CASSPTGTISPLHF.